This T cell receptor beta chain stems from a study of blood T cell repertoires in COVID-19 (dated by TCRdb to 2020 to 2022). The study in broad terms: Samples covering the acute and convalescent phases of COVID-19 were provided by collaborators in the United States, Italy and Spain. Nearly every sample came with metadata listing a de-identified subject ID, COVID-19 status, age in years and sex. The repertoires were released in a freely available public database intended as a resource for research on the immune response to SARS-CoV-2. HLA class I and class II types, where available, came from metadata supplied by the sample provider rather than from assay-based typing. The material from the prospective study consisted of cDNA or gDNA derived from T cells, B-cell-depleted T cells, or PBMCs. Samples were obtained from the ongoing ImmuneRACE study (first 160 participants) and from 950 to 1,500 subjects provided by 6 global collaborators. Subjects who had been exposed to COVID-19, were actively infected with it, or had recovered from it provided the deeply sampled blood TCRbeta repertoires that made up the dataset. What the work shows at the level of the full study, not this receptor alone: How much clinical and demographic metadata was included differed by source and by participant, and the metadata was provided uncurated.

Whole blood was collected in K2EDTA tubes by collaborating institutions according to the institutions' own protocols. Collaborator samples were shipped for TCRbeta analysis as frozen whole blood, isolated PBMCs, or DNA extracted from either sample type. TCRbeta CDR3 regions were amplified from genomic DNA by means of the immunoSEQ Assay, a bias-controlled multiplex PCR. The original methods were these. Nucleated cell counts per sample were estimated from amplification of reference gene primers within the assay. To quantify the absolute abundance of each unique TCRbeta CDR3 rearrangement, sequence reads were collapsed and filtered. For each sample, productive Simpson clonality was calculated as the square root of Simpson's diversity index across productive rearrangements. Not all clones reach the TCRdb copy of this immuneACCESS table, which keeps in-frame sequences only. Checked studies attribute under half of the gap to unresolved V genes and leave the rest unexplained. V and J calls and clone size are copied from that table; D and trimming were computed from the DNA. The table for this sample lists 65,000 to 95,000 clones; 89% of them were counted only once. The top ten hold roughly 9.6% of the sample.

About this clone: What antigen it recognizes has not been identified. No base quality information exists; no much larger clone differs at one position.

The junction shows trimming of 2 bases on V and 6 bases on J, and the gene matches do not reach 6 bases of it. Reading from cysteine to phenylalanine, the CDR3 counts 15 amino acids. The sequence is cut down to CDR3 DNA, 45 bases in frame from base 1. According to the germline V gene, CDR1 reads SGHVS and CDR2 reads FQNEAQ. This receptor chain uses TRBV7-8 and TRBJ1-1; 10 junctional bases match TRBD1. Sequencing used peripheral blood. The receptor's source is an elderly man with acute or convalescent COVID-19. The CDR3 reads CASSLRGQGNPEAFF. Read as DNA, the sequence is TGTGCCAGCAGCTTAAGGGGACAGGGGAATCCTGAAGCTTTCTTT.